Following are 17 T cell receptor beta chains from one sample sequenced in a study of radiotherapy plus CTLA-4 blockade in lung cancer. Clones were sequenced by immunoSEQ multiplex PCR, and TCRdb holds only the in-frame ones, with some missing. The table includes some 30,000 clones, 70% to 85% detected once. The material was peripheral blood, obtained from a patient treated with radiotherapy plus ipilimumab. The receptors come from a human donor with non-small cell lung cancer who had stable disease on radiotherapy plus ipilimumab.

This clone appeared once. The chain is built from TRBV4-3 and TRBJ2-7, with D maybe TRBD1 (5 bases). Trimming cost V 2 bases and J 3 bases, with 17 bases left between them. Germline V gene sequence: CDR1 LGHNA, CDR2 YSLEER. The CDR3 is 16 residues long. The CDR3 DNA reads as TGCGCCAGCAGCCAAAATTGGAGACAGACCCTCTACGAGCAGTACTTC. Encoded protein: CASSQNWRQTLYEQYF.

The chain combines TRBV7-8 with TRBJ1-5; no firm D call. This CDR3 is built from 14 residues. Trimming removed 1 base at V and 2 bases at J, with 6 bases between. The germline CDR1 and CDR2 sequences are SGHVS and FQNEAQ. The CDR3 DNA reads TGTGCCAGCAGCTTAGATAGGGGCAATCAGCCCCAGCATTTT. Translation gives CASSLDRGNQPQHF.

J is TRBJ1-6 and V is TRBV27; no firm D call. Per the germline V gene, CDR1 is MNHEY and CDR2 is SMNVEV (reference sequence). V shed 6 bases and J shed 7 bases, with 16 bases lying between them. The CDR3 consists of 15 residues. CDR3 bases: TGTGCCAGCAGGTCCGAGTCGCTCGGGAATTCACCCCTCCACTTT. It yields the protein CASRSESLGNSPLHF.

The CDR3 DNA is TGTGCCAGCAGCCCTCTTAACAGGCCTGAAGCTTTCTTT. It encodes CASSPLNRPEAFF. V and J are TRBV5-6 and TRBJ1-1; tentatively, D is TRBD1 (5 bases). The ends were cut back, 4 bases at V and 6 bases at J, with 13 bases in the middle. Germline CDR1 is SGHDT and CDR2 is YYEEEE. The CDR3 totals 13 residues. Supplemented by reference TRBV5-6 and TRBJ1-1, the full variable domain reads DAGVTQSPTHLIKTRGQQVTLRCSPKSGHDTVSWYQQALGQGPQFIFQYYEEEERQRGNFPDRFSGHQFPNYSSELNVNALLLGDSALYLCASSPLNRPEAFFGQGTRLTVV.

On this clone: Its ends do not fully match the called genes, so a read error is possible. The CDR3 loop reads CASSETRTASF. CDR3 DNA: TGTGCCAGCAGTGAAACTAGGACTGCCTCCTTT. The rearrangement links TRBV2 to TRBJ2-3; a possible D gene is TRBD2 (5 bases). CDR1 SNHLY and CDR2 FYNNEI come from the germline V gene. The CDR3 length is 11 residues.

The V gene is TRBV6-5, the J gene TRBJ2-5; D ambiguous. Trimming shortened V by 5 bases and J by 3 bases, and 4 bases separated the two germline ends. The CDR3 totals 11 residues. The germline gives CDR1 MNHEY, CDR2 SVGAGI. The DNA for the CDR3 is TGTGCCAGCAGTGCTAAAGAGACCCAGTACTTC. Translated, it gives CASSAKETQYF.

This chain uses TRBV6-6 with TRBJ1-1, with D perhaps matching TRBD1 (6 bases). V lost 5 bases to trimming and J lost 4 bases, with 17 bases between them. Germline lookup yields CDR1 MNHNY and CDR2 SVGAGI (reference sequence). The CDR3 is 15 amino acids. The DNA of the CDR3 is TGTGCCAGCAGTCGGGACACGGACGTTGTCACTGAAGCTTTCTTT. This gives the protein CASSRDTDVVTEAFF.

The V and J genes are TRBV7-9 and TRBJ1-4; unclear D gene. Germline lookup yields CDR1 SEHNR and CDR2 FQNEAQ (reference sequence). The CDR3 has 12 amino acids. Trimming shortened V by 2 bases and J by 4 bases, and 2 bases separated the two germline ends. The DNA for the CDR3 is TGTGCCAGCAGCTTAAGTAATGAAAAACTGTTTTTT. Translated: CASSLSNEKLFF.

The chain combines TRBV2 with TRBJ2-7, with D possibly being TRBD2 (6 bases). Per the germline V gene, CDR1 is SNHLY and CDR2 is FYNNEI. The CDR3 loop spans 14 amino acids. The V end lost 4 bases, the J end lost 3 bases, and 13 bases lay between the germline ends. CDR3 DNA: TGTGCCAGCAGTGGTCTCGCGGGGAACTACGAGCAGTACGTC. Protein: CASSGLAGNYEQYV.

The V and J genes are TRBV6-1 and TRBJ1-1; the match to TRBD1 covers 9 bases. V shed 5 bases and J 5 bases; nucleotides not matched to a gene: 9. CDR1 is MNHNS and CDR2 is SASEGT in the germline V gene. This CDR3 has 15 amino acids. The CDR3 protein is CASSSRGTGKTEAFF. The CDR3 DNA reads TGTGCCAGCAGTTCCCGAGGGACAGGGAAGACTGAAGCTTTCTTT.

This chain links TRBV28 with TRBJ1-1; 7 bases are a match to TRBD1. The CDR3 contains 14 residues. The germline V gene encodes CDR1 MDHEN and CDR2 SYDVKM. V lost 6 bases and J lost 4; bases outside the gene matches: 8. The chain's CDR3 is CASSLPNRGTEAFF. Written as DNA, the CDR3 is TGTGCCAGCAGCCTACCAAACAGGGGCACTGAAGCTTTCTTT.

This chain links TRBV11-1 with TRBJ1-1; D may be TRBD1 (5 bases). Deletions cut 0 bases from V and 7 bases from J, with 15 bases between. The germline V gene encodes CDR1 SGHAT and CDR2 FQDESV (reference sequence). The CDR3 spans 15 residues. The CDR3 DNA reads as TGTGCCAGCAGCTTAGCGCGGGGGACTTACGGTGAAGCTTTCTTT. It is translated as CASSLARGTYGEAFF.

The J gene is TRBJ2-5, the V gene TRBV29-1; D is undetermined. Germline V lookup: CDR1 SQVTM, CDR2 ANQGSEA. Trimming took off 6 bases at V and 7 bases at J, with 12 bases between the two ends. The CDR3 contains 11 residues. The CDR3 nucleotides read TGCAGCGTCCCTACGGTTGTGACCCAGTACTTC. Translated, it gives CSVPTVVTQYF.

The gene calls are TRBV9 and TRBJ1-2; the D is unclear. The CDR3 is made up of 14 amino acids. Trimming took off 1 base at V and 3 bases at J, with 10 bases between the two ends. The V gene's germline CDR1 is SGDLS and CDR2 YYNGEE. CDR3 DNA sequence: TGTGCCAGCAGCGTAAGTCTGCAGTACTATGGCTACACCTTC. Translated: CASSVSLQYYGYTF.

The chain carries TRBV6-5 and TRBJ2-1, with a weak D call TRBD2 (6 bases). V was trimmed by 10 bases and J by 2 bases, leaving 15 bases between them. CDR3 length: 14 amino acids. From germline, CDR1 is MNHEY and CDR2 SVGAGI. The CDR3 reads CATSSLAAYNEQFF. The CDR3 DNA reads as TGTGCCACCTCGTCGTTAGCGGCCTACAATGAGCAGTTCTTC.

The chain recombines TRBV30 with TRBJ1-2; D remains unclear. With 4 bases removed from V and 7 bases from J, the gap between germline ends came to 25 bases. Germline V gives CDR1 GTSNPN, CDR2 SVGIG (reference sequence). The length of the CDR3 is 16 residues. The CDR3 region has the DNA TGTGCCTGGACCATAAGGAGGCAGGCCCGAGGCGGTGGCTACACCTTC. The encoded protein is CAWTIRRQARGGGYTF. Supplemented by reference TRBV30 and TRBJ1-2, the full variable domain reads SQTIHQWPATLVQPVGSPLSLECTVEGTSNPNLYWYRQAAGRGLQLLFYSVGIGQISSEVPQNLSASRPQDRQFILSSKKLLLSDSGFYLCAWTIRRQARGGGYTFGSGTRLTVV.

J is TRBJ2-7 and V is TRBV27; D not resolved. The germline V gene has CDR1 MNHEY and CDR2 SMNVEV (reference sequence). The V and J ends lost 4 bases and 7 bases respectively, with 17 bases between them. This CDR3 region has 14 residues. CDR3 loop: CASSYSTKVGEQYF. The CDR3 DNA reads TGTGCCAGCAGTTATTCCACGAAAGTGGGGGAGCAGTACTTC.